This paragraph reports one T cell receptor (beta chain). This sample stems from a study of early T cells in non-severe SARS-CoV-2 infection. CDR1 is LNHDA and CDR2 is SQIVND in the germline V gene (reference sequence). The CDR3 has 13 amino acids. V was shortened by 9 bases and J by 1 base, with 13 bases between the two germline ends. The protocol attached unique molecular identifiers to individual cDNA molecules. TCRdb re-analysed the 5' RACE reads in MiXCR, keeping a single row per CDR3 protein. The sample contains approximately 52,000 distinct CDR3 sequences, over 7% of which appear only once. The chain employs TRBV19 and TRBJ2-7, with D perhaps TRBD2 (6 bases). Sample: whole blood. The source of this sequence is an adult who was a healthcare worker with PCR-confirmed SARS-CoV-2 infection or an uninfected control (not recorded which). The CDR3 bases are TGTGCCAGCTCTAGCGCGGGGTCCTACGAGCAGTACTTC. Translating it yields CASSSAGSYEQYF. Full variable domain (remainder filled in from reference TRBV19 and TRBJ2-7): DGGITQSPKYLFRKEGQNVTLSCEQNLNHDAMYWYRQDPGQGLRLIYYSQIVNDFQKGDIAEGYSVSREKKESFPLTVTSAQKNPTAFYLCASSSAGSYEQYFGPGTRLTVT.